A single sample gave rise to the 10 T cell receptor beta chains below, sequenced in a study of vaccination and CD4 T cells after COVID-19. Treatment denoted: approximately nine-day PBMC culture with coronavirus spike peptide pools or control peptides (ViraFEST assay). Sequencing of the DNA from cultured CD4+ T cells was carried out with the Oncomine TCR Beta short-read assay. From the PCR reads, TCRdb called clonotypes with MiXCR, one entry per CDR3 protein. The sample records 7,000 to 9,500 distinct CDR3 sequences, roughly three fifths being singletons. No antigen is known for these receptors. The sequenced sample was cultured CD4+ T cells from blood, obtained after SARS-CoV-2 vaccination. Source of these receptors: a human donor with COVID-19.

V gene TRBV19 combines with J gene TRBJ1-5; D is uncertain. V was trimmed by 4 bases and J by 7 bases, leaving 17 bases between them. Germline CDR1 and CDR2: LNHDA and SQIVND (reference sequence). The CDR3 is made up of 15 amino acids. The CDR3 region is CASSSGPRRVQPQHF. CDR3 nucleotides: TGTGCCAGTAGTAGCGGGCCCCGCCGGGTGCAGCCCCAGCATTTT.

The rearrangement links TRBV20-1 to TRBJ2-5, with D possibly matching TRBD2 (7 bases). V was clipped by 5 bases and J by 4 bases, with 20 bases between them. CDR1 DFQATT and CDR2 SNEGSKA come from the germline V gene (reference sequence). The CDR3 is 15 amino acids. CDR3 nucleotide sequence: TGCAGTGCTTCGGATGCGGGGGCGCGTGGAGAGACCCAGTACTTC. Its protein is CSASDAGARGETQYF.

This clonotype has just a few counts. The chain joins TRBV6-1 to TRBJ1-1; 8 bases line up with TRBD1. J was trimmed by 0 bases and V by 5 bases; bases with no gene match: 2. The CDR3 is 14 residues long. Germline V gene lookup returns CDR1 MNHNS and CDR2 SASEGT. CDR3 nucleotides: TGTGCCAGCAGTCGACAGGGGCTGAACACTGAAGCTTTCTTT. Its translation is CASSRQGLNTEAFF.

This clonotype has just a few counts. The CDR3 DNA reads TGTGCCACCAGTGATCCTCGGGGACTCCGAGAGACCCAGTACTTC. It encodes CATSDPRGLRETQYF. The chain links TRBV24-1 to TRBJ2-5; D possibly corresponds to TRBD2 (6 bases). The CDR3 runs to 15 residues. CDR1 is KGHDR and CDR2 is SFDVKD in the germline V gene. The germline V and J ends were trimmed by 3 bases and 4 bases, with 14 bases remaining between them.

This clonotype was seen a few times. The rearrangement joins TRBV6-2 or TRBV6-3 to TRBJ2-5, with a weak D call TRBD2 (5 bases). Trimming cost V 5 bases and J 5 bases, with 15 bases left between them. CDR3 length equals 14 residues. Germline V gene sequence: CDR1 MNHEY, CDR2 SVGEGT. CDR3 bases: TGTGCCAGCAGTCCCGGACTGCTCCGGGAGACCCAGTACTTC. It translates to CASSPGLLRETQYF.

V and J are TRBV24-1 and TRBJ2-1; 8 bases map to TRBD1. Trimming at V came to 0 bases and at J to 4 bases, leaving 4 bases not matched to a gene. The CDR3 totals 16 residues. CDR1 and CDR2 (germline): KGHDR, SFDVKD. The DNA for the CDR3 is TGTGCCACCAGTGATTTGGGCAGGGGGCTATACAATGAGCAGTTCTTC. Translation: CATSDLGRGLYNEQFF.

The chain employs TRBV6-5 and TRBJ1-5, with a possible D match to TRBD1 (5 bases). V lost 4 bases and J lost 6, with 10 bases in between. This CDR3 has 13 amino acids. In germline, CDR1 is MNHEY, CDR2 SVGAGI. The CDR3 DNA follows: TGTGCCAGCAGTTCTGATGACAGTCAGCCCCAGCATTTT. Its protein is CASSSDDSQPQHF.

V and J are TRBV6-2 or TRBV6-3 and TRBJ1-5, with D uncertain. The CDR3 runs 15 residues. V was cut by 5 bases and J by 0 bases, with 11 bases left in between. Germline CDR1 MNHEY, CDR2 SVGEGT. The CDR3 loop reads CASSRDNNSNQPQHF. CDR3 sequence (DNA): TGTGCCAGCAGTCGAGACAATAATAGCAATCAGCCCCAGCATTTT.

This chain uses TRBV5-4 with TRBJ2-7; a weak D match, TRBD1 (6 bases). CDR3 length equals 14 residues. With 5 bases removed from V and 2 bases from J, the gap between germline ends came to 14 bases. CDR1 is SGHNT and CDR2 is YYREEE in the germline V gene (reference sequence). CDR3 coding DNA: TGTGCCAGCAGTAAACAGGGTCAACCCTACGAGCAGTACTTC. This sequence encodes CASSKQGQPYEQYF.

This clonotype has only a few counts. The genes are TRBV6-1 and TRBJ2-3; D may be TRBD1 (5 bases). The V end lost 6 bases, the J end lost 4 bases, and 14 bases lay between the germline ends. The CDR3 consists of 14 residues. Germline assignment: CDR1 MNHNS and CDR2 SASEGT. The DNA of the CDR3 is TGTGCCAGCAGGGGGCCCTCTATAGCAGATACGCAGTATTTT. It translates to CASRGPSIADTQYF.